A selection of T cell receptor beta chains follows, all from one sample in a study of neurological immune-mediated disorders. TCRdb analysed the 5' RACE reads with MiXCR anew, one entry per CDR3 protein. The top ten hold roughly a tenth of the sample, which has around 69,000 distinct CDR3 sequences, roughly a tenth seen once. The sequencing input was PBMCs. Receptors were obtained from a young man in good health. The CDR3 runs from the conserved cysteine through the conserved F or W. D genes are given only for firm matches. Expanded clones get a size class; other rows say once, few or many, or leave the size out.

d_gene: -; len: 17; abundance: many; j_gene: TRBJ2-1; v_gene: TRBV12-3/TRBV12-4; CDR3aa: CASSFPHPMSSYNEQFF; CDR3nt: TGTGCCAGCAGTTTTCCCCACCCCATGAGCTCCTACAATGAGCAGTTCTTC
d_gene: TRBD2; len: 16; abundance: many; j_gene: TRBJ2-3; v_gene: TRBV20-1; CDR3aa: CSARDKEREGTNTQYF; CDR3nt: TGCAGTGCTAGAGATAAGGAGCGGGAGGGGACAAATACGCAGTATTTT
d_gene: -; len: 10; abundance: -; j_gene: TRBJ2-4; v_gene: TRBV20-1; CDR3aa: CSSRDSLQYF; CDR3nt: TGCAGTTCTAGAGATAGCCTTCAGTACTTT
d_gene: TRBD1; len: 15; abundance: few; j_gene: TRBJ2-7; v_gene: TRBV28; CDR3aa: CASSLVEGARYEQYF; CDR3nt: TGTGCCAGCAGTTTGGTAGAGGGGGCGCGGTACGAGCAGTACTTC
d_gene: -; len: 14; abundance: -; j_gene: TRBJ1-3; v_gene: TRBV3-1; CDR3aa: CASSYGNSGNTIYF; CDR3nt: TGTGCCAGCAGTTATGGGAACTCTGGAAACACCATATATTTT
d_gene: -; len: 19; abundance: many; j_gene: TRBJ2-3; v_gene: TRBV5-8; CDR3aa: CASMLLGSGRRTHTDTQYF; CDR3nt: TGTGCCAGCATGCTCCTTGGGTCGGGTCGGCGAACACACACAGATACGCAGTATTTT
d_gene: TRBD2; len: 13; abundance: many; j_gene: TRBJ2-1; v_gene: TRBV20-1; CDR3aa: CSATGLAPNEQFF; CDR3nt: TGCAGTGCAACGGGACTAGCTCCCAATGAGCAGTTCTTC
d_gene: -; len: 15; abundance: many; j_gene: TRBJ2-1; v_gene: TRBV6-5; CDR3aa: CASSNGAWRQNEQFF; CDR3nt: TGTGCCAGCAGCAATGGGGCCTGGAGGCAGAATGAGCAGTTCTTC
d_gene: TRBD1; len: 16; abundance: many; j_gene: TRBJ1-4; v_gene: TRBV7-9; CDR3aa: CASSAKTGGPNEKLFF; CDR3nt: TGTGCCAGCAGCGCGAAGACAGGGGGGCCTAATGAAAAACTGTTTTTT
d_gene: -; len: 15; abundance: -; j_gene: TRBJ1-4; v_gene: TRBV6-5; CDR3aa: CANSYSNNFGEKLFF; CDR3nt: TGTGCCAACAGTTACTCGAATAATTTCGGTGAAAAACTGTTTTTT
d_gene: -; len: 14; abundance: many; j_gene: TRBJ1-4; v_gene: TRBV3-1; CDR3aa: CASSQGRNNEKLFF; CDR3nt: TGTGCCAGCAGCCAGGGTAGGAATAATGAAAAACTGTTTTTT
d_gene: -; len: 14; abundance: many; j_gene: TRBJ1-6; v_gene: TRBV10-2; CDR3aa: CASRRGGDNSPLHF; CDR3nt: TGCGCCAGCAGAAGGGGGGGGGACAATTCACCCCTCCACTTT
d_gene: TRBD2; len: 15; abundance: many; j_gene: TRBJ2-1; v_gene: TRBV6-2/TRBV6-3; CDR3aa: CASSYWASGSSEQFF; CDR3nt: TGTGCCAGCAGTTACTGGGCTAGCGGGAGTAGTGAGCAGTTCTTC
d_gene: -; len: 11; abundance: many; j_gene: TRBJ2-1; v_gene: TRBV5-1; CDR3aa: CASSLAGEQFF; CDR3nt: TGCGCCAGCAGCCTCGCGGGTGAGCAGTTCTTC
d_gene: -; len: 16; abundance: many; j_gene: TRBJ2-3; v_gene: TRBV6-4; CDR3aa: CASSEIPGSKGDTQYF; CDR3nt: TGTGCCAGCAGTGAAATACCCGGGTCCAAAGGAGATACGCAGTATTTT
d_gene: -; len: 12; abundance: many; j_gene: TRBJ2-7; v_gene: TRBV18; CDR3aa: CASSPGQVEQYF; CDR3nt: TGTGCCAGCTCACCCGGGCAGGTCGAGCAGTACTTC
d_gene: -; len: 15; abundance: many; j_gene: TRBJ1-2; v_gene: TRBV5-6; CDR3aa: CASSSPGAIFYGYTF; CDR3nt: TGTGCCAGCAGCTCCCCGGGGGCAATTTTCTATGGCTACACCTTC
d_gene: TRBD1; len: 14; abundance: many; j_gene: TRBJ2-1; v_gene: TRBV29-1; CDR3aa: CSTTGTGGRNEQFF; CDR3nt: TGCAGCACCACCGGGACAGGGGGTCGCAATGAGCAGTTCTTC
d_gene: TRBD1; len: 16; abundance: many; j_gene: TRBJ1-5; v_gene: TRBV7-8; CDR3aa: CASSLVPGGIGQPQHF; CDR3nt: TGTGCCAGCAGCTTAGTTCCAGGGGGGATCGGTCAGCCCCAGCATTTT
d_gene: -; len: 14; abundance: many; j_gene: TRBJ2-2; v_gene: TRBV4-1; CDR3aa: CASSQVGDTGELFF; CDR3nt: TGCGCCAGCAGCCAAGTAGGGGACACCGGGGAGCTGTTTTTT
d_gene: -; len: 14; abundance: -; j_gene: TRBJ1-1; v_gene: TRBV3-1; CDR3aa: CVSSQGGGYPEAFF; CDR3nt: TGTGTCAGCAGCCAAGGTGGGGGGTACCCTGAAGCTTTCTTT
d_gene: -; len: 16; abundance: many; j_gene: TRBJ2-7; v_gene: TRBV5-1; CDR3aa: CASSLDAGGTSYEQYF; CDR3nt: TGCGCCAGCAGCTTGGATGCAGGGGGGACCTCCTACGAGCAGTACTTC
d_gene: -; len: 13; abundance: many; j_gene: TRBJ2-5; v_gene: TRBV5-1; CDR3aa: CASSVLATETQYF; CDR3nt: TGCGCCAGCAGCGTACTAGCTACAGAGACCCAGTACTTC
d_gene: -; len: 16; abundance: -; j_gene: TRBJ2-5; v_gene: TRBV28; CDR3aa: CASTSTRHQGQETQYF; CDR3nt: TGTGCCAGCACCTCCACCCGGCATCAGGGCCAAGAGACCCAGTACTTC
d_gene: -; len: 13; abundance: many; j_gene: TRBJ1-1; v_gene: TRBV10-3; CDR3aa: CAIGETSNTEAFF; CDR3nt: TGTGCCATCGGGGAAACAAGCAACACTGAAGCTTTCTTT
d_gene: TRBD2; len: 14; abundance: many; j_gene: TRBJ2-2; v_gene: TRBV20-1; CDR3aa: CSARGLALAGELFF; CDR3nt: TGCAGTGCTAGGGGACTAGCGTTAGCCGGGGAGCTGTTTTTT
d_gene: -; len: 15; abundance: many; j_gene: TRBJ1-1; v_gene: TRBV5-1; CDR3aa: CASSSDTGKNTEAFF; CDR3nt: TGCGCCAGCAGCTCGGACACCGGAAAGAACACTGAAGCTTTCTTT
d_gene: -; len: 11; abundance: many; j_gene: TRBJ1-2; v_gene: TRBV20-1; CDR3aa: CSGGGNYGYTF; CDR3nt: TGCAGTGGGGGAGGTAACTATGGCTACACCTTC
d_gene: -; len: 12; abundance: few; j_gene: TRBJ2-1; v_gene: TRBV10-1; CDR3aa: CASSLWRDEQFF; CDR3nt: TGCGCCAGCAGCCTGTGGCGGGATGAGCAGTTCTTC
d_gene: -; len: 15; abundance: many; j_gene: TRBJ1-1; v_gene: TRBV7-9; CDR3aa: CASSLGGAGGTEAFF; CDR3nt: TGTGCCAGCAGCTTAGGAGGCGCCGGGGGCACTGAAGCTTTCTTT
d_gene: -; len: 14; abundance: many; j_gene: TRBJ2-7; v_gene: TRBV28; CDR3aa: CASSLGTEHYEQYF; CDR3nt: TGTGCCAGCAGTTTGGGGACGGAACACTACGAGCAGTACTTC
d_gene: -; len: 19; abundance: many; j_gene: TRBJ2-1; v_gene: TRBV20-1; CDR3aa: CSARPLRAGRASSYNEQFF; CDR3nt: TGCAGTGCTAGACCTCTGAGAGCCGGGCGAGCGAGCTCCTACAATGAGCAGTTCTTC
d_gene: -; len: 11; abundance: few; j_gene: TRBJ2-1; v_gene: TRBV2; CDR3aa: CASSYLNEQFF; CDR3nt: TGTGCCAGCAGTTATCTCAATGAGCAGTTCTTC
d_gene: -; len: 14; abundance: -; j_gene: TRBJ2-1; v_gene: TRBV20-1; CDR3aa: CSASERISYNEQFF; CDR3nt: TGCAGTGCTAGCGAGCGAATCTCCTACAATGAGCAGTTCTTC
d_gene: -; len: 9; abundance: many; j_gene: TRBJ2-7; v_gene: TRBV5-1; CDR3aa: CASSRDPLF; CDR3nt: TGCGCCAGCAGCCGGGACCCCCTCTTC
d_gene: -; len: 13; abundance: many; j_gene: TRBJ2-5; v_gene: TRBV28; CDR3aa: CASSRGLLETQYF; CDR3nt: TGTGCCAGCAGCCGAGGGCTCCTCGAGACCCAGTACTTC
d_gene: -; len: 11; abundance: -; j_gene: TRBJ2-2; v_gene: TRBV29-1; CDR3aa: CSVIRAGELFF; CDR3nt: TGCAGCGTTATTAGGGCCGGGGAGCTGTTTTTT
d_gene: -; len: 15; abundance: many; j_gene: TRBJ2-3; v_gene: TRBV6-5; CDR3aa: CASSYSRSGTDTQYF; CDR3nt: TGTGCCAGCAGTTACTCACGCTCGGGCACAGATACGCAGTATTTT
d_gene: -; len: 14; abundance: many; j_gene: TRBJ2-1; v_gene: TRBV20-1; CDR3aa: CSTIQGNDYNEQFF; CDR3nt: TGCAGTACAATACAGGGTAATGACTACAATGAGCAGTTCTTC
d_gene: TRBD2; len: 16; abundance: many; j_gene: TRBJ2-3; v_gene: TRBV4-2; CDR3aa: CASSRGASGSLDTQYF; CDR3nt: TGTGCCAGCAGCCGAGGGGCTAGCGGGAGTTTGGATACGCAGTATTTT
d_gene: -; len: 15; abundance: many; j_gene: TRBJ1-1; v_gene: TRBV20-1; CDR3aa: CSARDSTGLGTEAFF; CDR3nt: TGCAGTGCTAGAGATAGCACGGGGCTGGGCACTGAAGCTTTCTTT
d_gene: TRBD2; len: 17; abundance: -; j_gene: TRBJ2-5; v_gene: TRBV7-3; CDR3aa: CASSLAGLVGDGETRYF; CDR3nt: TGTGCCAGCAGCTTAGCGGGACTAGTGGGAGACGGCGAGACCCGGTACTTC
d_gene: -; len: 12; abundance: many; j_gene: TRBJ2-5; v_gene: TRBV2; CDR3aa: CASSALQETQYF; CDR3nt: TGTGCCAGCAGTGCCCTCCAAGAGACCCAGTACTTC
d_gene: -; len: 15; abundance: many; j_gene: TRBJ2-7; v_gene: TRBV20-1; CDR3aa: CSARGGQEGIYEQYF; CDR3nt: TGCAGTGCTAGAGGGGGGCAGGAGGGGATCTACGAGCAGTACTTC
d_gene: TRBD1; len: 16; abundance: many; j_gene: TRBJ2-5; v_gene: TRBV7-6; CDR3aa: CASSLTPDRSQETQYF; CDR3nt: TGTGCCAGCAGCTTAACCCCGGACAGGAGCCAAGAGACCCAGTACTTC
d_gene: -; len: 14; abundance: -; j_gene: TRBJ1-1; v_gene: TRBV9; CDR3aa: CASSWSAEGTEAFF; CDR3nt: TGTGCCAGCAGCTGGTCGGCGGAAGGCACTGAAGCTTTCTTT
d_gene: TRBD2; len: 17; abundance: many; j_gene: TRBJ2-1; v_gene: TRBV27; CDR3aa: CASSPSLATGGVNEQFF; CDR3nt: TGTGCCAGCAGTCCGTCCCTAGCAACGGGAGGCGTCAATGAGCAGTTCTTC
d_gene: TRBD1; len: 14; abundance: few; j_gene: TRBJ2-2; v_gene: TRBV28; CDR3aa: CASSLTGGNGELFF; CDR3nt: TGTGCCAGCAGTCTTACAGGGGGTAACGGGGAGCTGTTTTTT